This TCR beta chain was captured by sequencing in a study of T-cell reconstitution after alpha-beta-depleted transplantation in children. This clonotype was seen at least ten times. Its antigen is not identified. Unique molecular identifiers tagged the TCRbeta library. In TCRdb, the PCR reads were re-called with MiXCR into one record per CDR3 protein. The table has about 640,000 distinct CDR3 sequences, over 10% seen once. The CDR3 runs 15 residues. Germline V CDR1 and CDR2: MNHEY, SVGAGI. The ends lost 6 bases at V and 2 bases at J; junction bases unmatched: 5. Study observations and caveats: It was newly produced T cells that mostly accounted for T-cell counts and diversity one year after transplant. In patients about two months after transplant, alpha-beta T cells reportedly arose from several hundred expanded graft clones.

This specimen consisted of PBMCs, mostly from graft donor cells, obtained 360 days after TCRalphabeta/CD19-depleted stem cell transplant. The sequence came from a male patient between 10 and 17 years old who had a stem cell transplant for acute myeloid leukemia, so the T cells may come from the graft donor. This sequence joins TRBV6-5 and TRBJ2-7; the match to TRBD2 covers 12 bases. The CDR3 loop reads CASSLGLAGTYEQYF. Here the CDR3 DNA reads TGTGCCAGCAGCTTAGGACTAGCGGGAACCTACGAGCAGTACTTC.